A selection of T cell receptor beta chains follows, all from one sample in a study of blood T cell repertoires in COVID-19. Method: immunoSEQ multiplex PCR; TCRdb's copy keeps in-frame clones and lacks some. Among roughly 79,000 clones listed, around 82% were seen once. The material sequenced was peripheral blood. Receptors originate from a human donor in a cohort sampled during active COVID-19. Each CDR3 is given with its conserved first and last residue. Fields, in order: clone size, D gene, V gene, J gene, CDR3 DNA, CDR3 protein. A D gene is named only where the DNA matches it firmly. Clone size is given for some rows only: seen once, a few or many times, or a class if the clone is expanded.

-	TRBD1	TRBV5-1	TRBJ2-5	TGCGCCAGCAGCGTCCCCGGGACAGGTGGGGAGACCCAGTACTTC	CASSVPGTGGETQYF
-	-	TRBV18	TRBJ1-3	TGTGCCAGCTCACCACCGAGTTCGGGGTCCGGTGGAAACACCATATATTTT	CASSPPSSGSGGNTIYF
-	-	TRBV5-1	TRBJ1-1	TGCGCCAGCAGCTTCGAGGCAAACACTGAAGCTTTCTTT	CASSFEANTEAFF
-	-	TRBV19	TRBJ2-7	TGTGCCAGTAGTAGCTCGGGGGTAGAGCAGTACTTC	CASSSSGVEQYF
-	TRBD1	TRBV9	TRBJ1-6	TGTGCCAGCAGCCCTAGGCCCGGGACAGGCTTAGGGGCTAATTCACCCCTCCACTTT	CASSPRPGTGLGANSPLHF
-	TRBD1	TRBV10-2	TRBJ1-1	TGCGCCAGCGTAGACAGGGAGGACACTGAAGCTTTCTTT	CASVDREDTEAFF
-	-	TRBV5-4	TRBJ1-2	TGTGCCAGCACTGACGGGCGGGCGGAGGGCGGCTACACCTTC	CASTDGRAEGGYTF
once	-	TRBV3-1/TRBV3-2	TRBJ1-5	TGTGCCAGCAGCCCATACATACCCCAGCATTTT	CASSPYIPQHF
-	-	TRBV6-1	TRBJ2-1	TGTGCCAGCAGTGAAGCTTGGGGCGATGAGCAGTTCTTC	CASSEAWGDEQFF
-	-	TRBV5-5	TRBJ2-7	TGTGCCAGCAGCTTGGTCCAGGAGAGTAGGGGCTACGAGCAGTACTTC	CASSLVQESRGYEQYF
-	-	TRBV12-3/TRBV12-4	TRBJ2-5	TGTGCCAGCAGTTTAACAGTGGAGACCCAGTACTTC	CASSLTVETQYF
-	-	TRBV11-2	TRBJ1-3	TGTGCCAGCAGCTTTCGCGGGACCACTGGAAACACCATATATTTT	CASSFRGTTGNTIYF
-	-	TRBV12-3/TRBV12-4	TRBJ2-7	TGTGCCAGCAGTTTGGCGGAAACCTACGAGCAGTACTTC	CASSLAETYEQYF
-	-	TRBV29-1	TRBJ2-7	TGCAGCGTGACCGGGACATTCTCCCAAGGGTGGGAGCAGTACTTC	CSVTGTFSQGWEQYF
-	TRBD1	TRBV18	TRBJ1-2	TGTGCCAGCTCACCCCGGGACAGAAACTATGGCTACACCTTC	CASSPRDRNYGYTF
-	-	TRBV6-2/TRBV6-3	TRBJ1-1	TGTGCCAGCAGTTACGCGACAGGATGGGCTTTCTTT	CASSYATGWAFF
-	-	TRBV18	TRBJ1-1	TGTGCCAGCTCACCACTTGAGGAGGGTGAAGCTTTCTTT	CASSPLEEGEAFF